The 25 T cell receptor beta chains presented below share a single source sample, sequenced in a study of cytomegalovirus exposure and HLA in healthy donors. Amplification used 60 Vbeta primers and 13 Jbeta primers. Assay: immunoSEQ multiplex PCR; the TCRdb copy retains only in-frame clones and omits some. The sample totals about 160,000 clones. The sequenced material came from PBMCs. The source is an older woman in good health and CMV-seronegative.

The chain links TRBV7-2 to TRBJ2-6, with TRBD2 matching 12 bases. From germline, CDR1 is SGHTA and CDR2 FQGNSA. J was trimmed by 3 bases and V by 6 bases; bases with no gene match: 6. CDR3 size: 17 residues. Here the CDR3 DNA reads TGTGCCAGCAGTTCTAGCGGGGGGGCGTTTGGGGCCAACGTCCTGACTTTC. Amino acids: CASSSSGGAFGANVLTF.

V is TRBV10-3 and J is TRBJ2-5; 8 nucleotides line up with TRBD1. The DNA end favors TRBJ2-7, so the J call may be wrong. Germline lookup yields CDR1 ENHRY and CDR2 SYGVKD. The CDR3 contains 15 residues. CDR3 in amino acids: CAISVKGQVIYEQYF. The CDR3 DNA sequence: TGTGCCATCAGTGTTAAGGGACAGGTCATCTACGAGCAGTACTTC.

The J gene is TRBJ2-3, the V gene TRBV27; 10 positions agree with TRBD2. The V and J ends lost 5 bases and 4 bases, in that order; junction bases with no gene match: 6. Germline CDR1 reads MNHEY; CDR2 reads SMNVEV (reference sequence). The CDR3 consists of 15 residues. The CDR3 coding sequence is TGTGCCAGCAGTATAGCGGGGGGCCTACCAGATACGCAGTATTTT. Its translation is CASSIAGGLPDTQYF.

With regard to this clone: The same CDR3 arises from other DNA sequences in this sample as well. DNA for the CDR3: TGTGCCAGCAGCTTAGACCTGGGGCAGGGAGGCGCTGAAGCTTTCTTT. Translated: CASSLDLGQGGAEAFF. V usage is TRBV11-2 and J usage is TRBJ1-1; possible D gene TRBD1, 5 bases. CDR1 SGHAT and CDR2 FQNNGV come from the germline V gene. CDR3 size: 16 residues. The ends were cut back, 0 bases at V and 6 bases at J, with 17 bases in the middle.

V gene TRBV9 combines with J gene TRBJ1-1; D perhaps matches TRBD1 (6 bases). The CDR3 is made up of 17 amino acids. V gave up 4 bases and J gave up 2 bases, with 21 bases separating them. Per germline, CDR1 SGDLS and CDR2 YYNGEE. The CDR3, as DNA: TGTGCCAGCAGCAAATCGGGGGGGGCTTGGGGAAACACTGAAGCTTTCTTT. Protein product: CASSKSGGAWGNTEAFF. Variable domain in full (rest from reference TRBV9 and TRBJ1-1): DSGVTQTPKHLITATGQRVTLRCSPRSGDLSVYWYQQSLDQGLQFLIQYYNGEERAKGNILERFSAQQFPDLHSELNLSSLELGDSALYFCASSKSGGAWGNTEAFFGQGTRLTVV.

V usage is TRBV10-3 and J usage is TRBJ1-1; 7 bases align to TRBD1. The V and J ends lost 4 bases and 11 bases, in that order; junction bases with no gene match: 7. In germline, CDR1 is ENHRY, CDR2 SYGVKD. This CDR3 has 12 residues. CDR3 in amino acids: CAISVDRDDAFF. The DNA of the CDR3 is TGTGCCATCAGTGTTGACAGGGATGATGCTTTCTTT.

V is TRBV5-5 and J is TRBJ2-7; perhaps TRBD2 as D (7 bases). This CDR3 has 14 residues. V lost 6 bases and J 3 bases, leaving 16 bases between the germline ends. Germline V gene sequence: CDR1 SGHKS, CDR2 YYEKEE (reference sequence). CDR3 in DNA: TGTGCCAGCAATCCGGGGGGCAGGGACTACGAGCAGTACTTC. It encodes CASNPGGRDYEQYF.

The chain recombines TRBV11-3 with TRBJ1-2, with D possibly TRBD1 on 6 matching bases. This CDR3 spans 15 amino acids. Per germline, CDR1 SGHNT and CDR2 YENEEA. Trimming took off 4 bases at V and 4 bases at J, with 16 bases between the two ends. CDR3 DNA: TGTGCCAGCAGCTCACGGGACAAGCCGGGCTATGGCTACACCTTC. Protein product: CASSSRDKPGYGYTF.

The chain links TRBV6-5 to TRBJ1-1, with D perhaps TRBD1 (5 bases). The CDR3 runs to 15 residues. CDR1 and CDR2 (germline): MNHEY, SVGAGI. V gave up 0 bases and J gave up 3 bases, with 11 bases separating them. In DNA, the CDR3 is TGTGCCAGCAGTTACTCGATGGGGGGGGACACTGAAGCTTTCTTT. Amino acid sequence: CASSYSMGGDTEAFF.

This rearrangement joins TRBV5-1 to TRBJ1-4; D is uncertain. Trimming left V 1 base short and J 1 base short, with 8 bases between. This CDR3 is 15 amino acids long. Per germline, CDR1 SGHRS and CDR2 YFSETQ. The CDR3 coding sequence is TGCGCCAGCAGCTTGCCATCCGGAACTAATGAAAAACTGTTTTTT. Translating gives CASSLPSGTNEKLFF.

This chain links TRBV7-9 with TRBJ1-2; D possibly corresponds to TRBD1 (5 bases). The CDR3 is made up of 14 amino acids. Trimming stripped 1 base from V and 2 bases from J, with 8 bases between. Germline lookup yields CDR1 SEHNR and CDR2 FQNEAQ (reference sequence). In nucleotides, the CDR3 is TGTGCCAGCAGCTTAGGACAGATCAACTATGGCTACACCTTC. Translating gives CASSLGQINYGYTF.

The chain uses TRBV18 and TRBJ1-5; D gene uncertain. Trimming took 3 bases from V and 0 from J, leaving 9 bases between them. The germline V gene has CDR1 KGHSH and CDR2 LQKENI. This CDR3 has 15 residues. The CDR3 is CASSPTAYSNQPQHF. The CDR3 region has the DNA TGTGCCAGCTCACCTACAGCCTATAGCAATCAGCCCCAGCATTTT.

The V call is TRBV5-6, the J call TRBJ1-3; TRBD1 might be the D (6 bases). The CDR3 totals 16 residues. Germline lookup yields CDR1 SGHDT and CDR2 YYEEEE. V shed 2 bases and J shed 5 bases, with 17 bases lying between them. The CDR3 here is CASSFYRPTGRNTIYF. CDR3 coding DNA: TGTGCCAGCAGCTTTTATAGGCCGACAGGACGAAACACCATATATTTT.

V gene TRBV5-1 combines with J gene TRBJ2-5; 7 bases fit TRBD1. Germline V gives CDR1 SGHRS, CDR2 YFSETQ. This CDR3 spans 14 amino acids. Losses at the gene ends were 6 bases for V and 6 bases for J; bases not matched to a gene: 11. The CDR3: CASTLQGHQQTQYF. CDR3 DNA sequence: TGCGCCAGCACATTACAGGGGCATCAACAGACCCAGTACTTC.

This sequence joins TRBV5-1 and TRBJ2-5; possibly TRBD2 for D (5 bases). V was pared by 4 bases and J by 5 bases, with 15 bases between. In germline, CDR1 is SGHRS, CDR2 YFSETQ. This CDR3 spans 14 amino acids. This CDR3 is CASSPSRGRETQYF. The CDR3 bases are TGCGCCAGCAGCCCTTCTAGAGGGCGGGAGACCCAGTACTTC.

The chain joins TRBV25-1 to TRBJ2-5; TRBD1 aligns across 7 bases. Germline-derived CDR1 and CDR2 are MGHDK and SYGVNS. V lost 7 bases to trimming and J lost 5 bases; unmatched junction nucleotides: 10. There are 14 residues in the CDR3. The CDR3 here is CASTSPGGAETQYF. CDR3 DNA sequence: TGTGCCAGCACCTCCCCAGGGGGAGCCGAGACCCAGTACTTC.

This chain joins TRBV19 and TRBJ1-5, with D possibly being TRBD1 (6 bases). Per the germline V gene, CDR1 is LNHDA and CDR2 is SQIVND (reference sequence). V dropped 2 bases and J dropped 3 bases, with 23 bases sitting between them. The CDR3 covers 19 residues. The CDR3 nucleotides are TGTGCCAGTAGTATATGGACAGCTATGGATCTTCAATCCAATCAGCCCCAGCATTTT. Translated: CASSIWTAMDLQSNQPQHF.

This chain uses TRBV27 with TRBJ1-6; D might be TRBD1 (5 bases). CDR3 length equals 11 residues. The V end was cut by 7 bases, the J end by 10 bases, with 8 bases between. Germline V CDR1 and CDR2: MNHEY, SMNVEV (reference sequence). The CDR3 bases are TGTGCCAGCAAAGGGGAATCACCCCTCCACTTT. Its translation: CASKGESPLHF.

The chain couples TRBV25-1 to TRBJ2-1; TRBD2 might be the D (6 bases). The V gene lost 6 bases and the J gene lost 6 bases, with 12 bases spanning the gap. Germline V lookup: CDR1 MGHDK, CDR2 SYGVNS. The CDR3 is made up of 13 amino acids. CDR3 sequence: CASSRDLRNEQFF. CDR3 DNA sequence: TGTGCCAGCAGCCGGGACTTGCGCAATGAGCAGTTCTTC.

The chain combines TRBV5-1 with TRBJ2-1; TRBD2 matches 9 bases. Germline V CDR1 and CDR2: SGHRS, YFSETQ. This CDR3 is built from 16 residues. V trimming: 0 bases; J trimming: 10 bases; junction bases outside the gene matches: 11. CDR3 sequence reads: CASSLASSGTRGEQFF. As DNA, the CDR3 is TGCGCCAGCAGCTTGGCGTCTAGCGGGACCCGAGGGGAGCAGTTCTTC.

The chain uses TRBV6-5 and TRBJ2-1; possibly TRBD1 for D (6 bases). Trimming cost V 4 bases and J 8 bases, with 21 bases left between them. The CDR3 spans 16 residues. Germline-derived CDR1 and CDR2 are MNHEY and SVGAGI. The CDR3 coding sequence is TGTGCCAGCAGTTCCCCGAGGACAGCGAAACGCGATGAGCAGTTCTTC. Protein sequence: CASSSPRTAKRDEQFF.

The chain couples TRBV18 to TRBJ2-5, with 7 bases aligning to TRBD2. The CDR3 has 15 amino acids. Germline CDR1 is KGHSH and CDR2 is LQKENI. V shed 2 bases, J shed 2 bases, and the junction held 5 bases outside the gene matches. CDR3 in amino acids: CASSPGRVAQETQYF. In DNA, the CDR3 is TGTGCCAGCTCACCAGGGAGGGTTGCGCAAGAGACCCAGTACTTC.

CDR3 in DNA: TGTGCCAGCAGCCCACAGGGGACGCTCCTCTATGGCTACACCTTC. It yields the protein CASSPQGTLLYGYTF. The V and J genes are TRBV7-2 and TRBJ1-2, with TRBD1 matching over 7 bases. The CDR3 has 15 amino acids. Germline loops: CDR1 SGHTA, CDR2 FQGNSA. V was pared by 5 bases and J by 4 bases, with 10 bases of the junction left unmatched.

This chain connects TRBV6-6 to TRBJ1-2, with a possible D match to TRBD1 (5 bases). Looked up from germline, CDR1 is MNHNY and CDR2 is SVGAGI (reference sequence). The CDR3 length is 12 residues. V was trimmed by 2 bases and J by 6 bases, leaving 7 bases between them. In DNA, the CDR3 is TGTGCCAGCAGTTACCCCAGGGATGGCTACACCTTC. Its translation: CASSYPRDGYTF.

The chain has TRBV27 and TRBJ1-6; D might be TRBD1 (6 bases). The V and J ends lost 3 bases and 5 bases respectively, with 8 bases between them. CDR3 length: 14 amino acids. CDR1 and CDR2 from the germline V gene are MNHEY and SMNVEV (reference sequence). The CDR3 coding sequence is TGTGCCAGCAGTTTCAACAGGGATAATTCACCCCTCCACTTT. Amino acid sequence: CASSFNRDNSPLHF.